What follows are 20 T cell receptor beta chains derived from one specimen sequenced in a study of blood T cells in healthy people across ages. It was with a sample-barcoded 5' primer and a J-beta primer mix that a second PCR of roughly 6 to 12 cycles was run. TCRdb re-called the 5' RACE reads with MiXCR, one entry per CDR3 protein. This table holds about 580,000 distinct CDR3 sequences, around half found once. Sequenced sample: blood. The receptors originated from an elderly man in good health.

CDR3 region: CASSQAGKSKFF. The CDR3 nucleotides read TGTGCCAGCAGTCAAGCCGGGAAGAGCAAGTTCTTC. The V call is TRBV6-5, the J call TRBJ2-1, with a tentative D call TRBD2 (5 bases). The germline V gene encodes CDR1 MNHEY and CDR2 SVGAGI. V was shortened by 5 bases and J by 14 bases, with 16 bases between the two germline ends. The CDR3 length is 12 residues.

This clonotype was counted between two and nine times. The V gene is TRBV15, the J gene TRBJ2-7; D gene uncertain. The J call may be wrong; the DNA end is better matched by TRBJ2-5. Germline CDR1 is LNHNV and CDR2 is YYDKDF (reference sequence). CDR3 length equals 13 residues. This CDR3 reads CATSLIAGETQYF. CDR3 bases: TGTGCCACCAGCTTGATAGCCGGGGAGACCCAGTACTTC.

The rearrangement links TRBV20-1 to TRBJ2-1; tentative D call: TRBD1 (5 bases). Trimming took off 5 bases at V and 10 bases at J, with 18 bases between the two ends. Germline V CDR1 and CDR2: DFQATT, SNEGSKA (reference sequence). CDR3 size: 13 residues. The CDR3 reads CSARVTNQGEQFF. CDR3 coding DNA: TGCAGTGCTCGGGTGACGAATCAGGGAGAGCAGTTCTTC.

This clonotype occurred a few times. This rearrangement joins TRBV9 to TRBJ1-6; 8 bases align to TRBD1. The CDR3 runs to 15 residues. Germline-derived CDR1 and CDR2 are SGDLS and YYNGEE. V trimming: 4 bases; J trimming: 10 bases; junction bases outside the gene matches: 10. CDR3 nucleotide sequence: TGTGCCAGCAGCCAATCGACAGGGGCGTCATCACCCCTCCACTTT. This translates into CASSQSTGASSPLHF.

This clonotype was counted between two and nine times. The J gene is TRBJ1-6, the V gene TRBV7-8; weak D call: TRBD1 (6 bases). The germline CDR1 and CDR2 sequences are SGHVS and FQNEAQ. The CDR3 covers 14 residues. The V end lost 5 bases, the J end lost 10 bases, and 15 bases lay between the germline ends. Here the CDR3 reads CASSRGGVNSPLHF. CDR3 DNA: TGTGCCAGCAGCCGAGGGGGGGTAAACTCACCCCTCCACTTT.

Comments on this clonotype: With a much larger clone just one base away, this may be a read error. The chain combines TRBV12-3 or TRBV12-4 with TRBJ1-1, with D uncertain. The V gene lost 4 bases and the J gene lost 5 bases, with 5 bases spanning the gap. The CDR3 length is 11 residues. In DNA, the CDR3 is TGTGCCAGCAGTTATGAGACTGAAGCTTTCTTT. This encodes CASSYETEAFF.

This chain links TRBV7-2 with TRBJ2-5; either TRBD1 or TRBD2 may fit D (5 bases each). With 9 bases removed from V and 4 bases from J, the gap between germline ends came to 15 bases. Germline values: CDR1 SGHTA, CDR2 FQGNSA. The CDR3 sequence is 13 residues long. The CDR3 DNA is TGTGCCAGTAGAGAGGGGTGGGCAGAGACCCAGTACTTC. It specifies CASREGWAETQYF.

V and J are TRBV20-1 and TRBJ2-6; unclear D gene. The CDR3 is 15 residues long. V lost 3 bases, J lost 0 bases, and 9 bases lay in between. CDR1 is DFQATT, CDR2 SNEGSKA, per germline (reference sequence). In DNA, the CDR3 is TGCAGTGCTAGTCAAAAGAGCTCTGGGGCCAACGTCCTGACTTTC. It yields the protein CSASQKSSGANVLTF.

This clonotype was counted ten times or more. CDR3 bases: TGTGCCAGCAGCTCAATGGGGGGAGCCACAGATACGCAGTATTTT. It is translated as CASSSMGGATDTQYF. The V call is TRBV7-2, the J call TRBJ2-3, with D possibly TRBD2 on 6 matching bases. Trimming removed 4 bases from V and 2 bases from J, with 13 bases in between. Germline V gene lookup returns CDR1 SGHTA and CDR2 FQGNSA. This CDR3 has 15 amino acids.

The chain has TRBV27 and TRBJ1-1, with a weak D call TRBD1 (6 bases). V lost 1 base, J lost 5 bases, and 11 bases lay in between. Germline CDR1 is MNHEY and CDR2 is SMNVEV (reference sequence). The CDR3 loop spans 14 amino acids. The CDR3 protein is CASSLFLGQTEAFF. The CDR3 nucleotides read TGTGCCAGCAGTTTATTCCTAGGACAGACTGAAGCTTTCTTT.

The chain recombines TRBV5-1 with TRBJ1-2; 12 bases line up with TRBD1. The CDR3 sequence is 15 residues long. J gave up 4 bases and V 4 bases, and 5 bases lay outside the gene matches. Germline V CDR1 and CDR2: SGHRS, YFSETQ. CDR3 region: CASSEGQGAGYGYTF. CDR3 coding DNA: TGCGCCAGCAGCGAGGGACAGGGGGCCGGCTATGGCTACACCTTC.

Worth noting for this clonotype: The junction does not match germline at one end; this may be a read error. The V call is TRBV6-5, the J call TRBJ2-3; D may be TRBD1 or TRBD2 (5 bases each). The CDR3 is 13 amino acids. Germline CDR1 reads MNHEY; CDR2 reads SVGAGI. CDR3 DNA sequence: TGTGTCAGCAGTGAGGGGCCCGGGGATACGCAGTATTTT. Encoded protein: CVSSEGPGDTQYF.

This clonotype was picked up many times. V is TRBV6-6 and J is TRBJ1-1; 7 bases agree with TRBD1. Germline CDR1 and CDR2: MNHNY and SVGAGI (reference sequence). This CDR3 has 14 amino acids. V lost 5 bases to trimming and J lost 5 bases; unmatched junction nucleotides: 8. The CDR3 nucleotides read TGTGCCAGCAGTACCGACAGGGTTGCAACTGAAGCTTTCTTT. Translating it yields CASSTDRVATEAFF.

On this clonotype itself: Germline is not matched at one junction end, which may reflect a read error. The CDR3 spells CASKGASGHTDTRYF. Here the CDR3 DNA reads TGTGCCAGCAAAGGGGCCTCGGGACATACAGATACGCGGTATTTT. The V call is TRBV6-6, the J call TRBJ2-3; weak D call: TRBD1 (6 bases). The CDR3 extends over 15 amino acids. Germline V lookup: CDR1 MNHNY, CDR2 SVGAGI (reference sequence).

Points on this clonotype: The junction departs from germline at one end; a sequencing error may be responsible. The chain carries TRBV6-5 and TRBJ1-1; D gene uncertain. The CDR3 is made up of 13 amino acids. Germline V CDR1 and CDR2: MNHEY, SVGAGI. CDR3 nucleotide sequence: TGTGCCTGCAGTGACTCGGGGAACACTGAAGCTTTCTTT. Translated: CACSDSGNTEAFF.

This rearrangement joins TRBV9 to TRBJ2-3, with 9 positions matching TRBD1. The CDR3 contains 17 residues. J lost 2 bases, V lost 4 bases, and 11 bases had no gene match. Germline CDR1 SGDLS, CDR2 YYNGEE. The CDR3 protein is CASSPSSGTGTTDTQYF. For the CDR3, the DNA is TGTGCCAGCAGCCCCAGTTCCGGGACAGGGACCACAGATACGCAGTATTTT. Variable domain in full (rest from reference TRBV9 and TRBJ2-3): DSGVTQTPKHLITATGQRVTLRCSPRSGDLSVYWYQQSLDQGLQFLIQYYNGEERAKGNILERFSAQQFPDLHSELNLSSLELGDSALYFCASSPSSGTGTTDTQYFGPGTRLTVL.

This clonotype was detected only once. The rearrangement joins TRBV20-1 to TRBJ1-4; maybe TRBD1 (5 bases). The germline V gene encodes CDR1 DFQATT and CDR2 SNEGSKA (reference sequence). This CDR3 spans 13 amino acids. V was shortened by 7 bases and J by 0 bases, with 9 bases between the two germline ends. The CDR3 sequence: CSVDSATNEKLFF. In nucleotides, the CDR3 is TGCAGTGTTGACAGCGCAACTAATGAAAAACTGTTTTTT.

Only a few counts were recorded for this clonotype. The genes are TRBV20-1 and TRBJ2-2; D gene ambiguous. V shed 1 base and J shed 2 bases, with 11 bases lying between them. The germline V gene encodes CDR1 DFQATT and CDR2 SNEGSKA (reference sequence). The length of the CDR3 is 15 residues. The CDR3, as DNA: TGCAGTGCTAGAGTAGCCACACTAAACACCGGGGAGCTGTTTTTT. Its translation is CSARVATLNTGELFF.

The V gene is TRBV6-5, the J gene TRBJ2-3, with a weak D call TRBD1 (5 bases). V lost 3 bases and J 3 bases, leaving 10 bases between the germline ends. The CDR3 length is 14 residues. CDR1 and CDR2 (germline): MNHEY, SVGAGI. The CDR3 DNA is TGTGCCAGCAGTTATAGGGGTGGTACAGATACGCAGTATTTT. Its protein product is CASSYRGGTDTQYF.

The rearrangement joins TRBV7-2 to TRBJ2-1; 15 bases agree with TRBD2. The CDR3 has 18 amino acids. Trimming at V came to 6 bases and at J to 0 bases, leaving 6 bases not matched to a gene. Germline values: CDR1 SGHTA, CDR2 FQGNSA. The CDR3 DNA reads TGTGCCAGCAGGGGGGGGACTAGCGGGGGGACCTCCTACAATGAGCAGTTCTTC. Translating it yields CASRGGTSGGTSYNEQFF. The full variable domain, its missing parts supplied by reference TRBV7-2 and TRBJ2-1, is GAGVSQSPSNKVTEKGKDVELRCDPISGHTALYWYRQSLGQGLEFLIYFQGNSAPDKSGLPSDRFSAERTGGSVSTLTIQRTQQEDSAVYLCASRGGTSGGTSYNEQFFGPGTRLTVL.